This is a list of T cell receptor beta chains from one sample in a study of blood T cell repertoires in COVID-19. Generated by immunoSEQ multiplex PCR, the TCRdb table keeps only in-frame clones and is missing some. The data show about 220,000 clones, roughly 88% seen once. Sequenced material: peripheral blood. Receptor source: a man aged 35 to 55 who had recovered from COVID-19. Both conserved end residues are trimmed from each CDR3. The order of the fields is CDR3 length, V gene, CDR3 protein.

cdr3_length: 13; v_call: TRBV18; cdr3_aa: ASSSVRVLGNTIY
cdr3_length: 13; v_call: TRBV10-2; cdr3_aa: AIGSGGTGRTPLH
cdr3_length: 12; v_call: TRBV5-1; cdr3_aa: ASSPGGSGNTIY
cdr3_length: 13; v_call: TRBV6-6; cdr3_aa: ASSYSRGGEEKLF
cdr3_length: 15; v_call: TRBV13; cdr3_aa: ASSPPRASSYTGGYT
cdr3_length: 10; v_call: TRBV30; cdr3_aa: ACLAGRDGYT
cdr3_length: 15; v_call: TRBV19; cdr3_aa: ATSALNSDRFWTEAF
cdr3_length: 13; v_call: TRBV29-1; cdr3_aa: SVEDSVKGAWGYT
cdr3_length: 13; v_call: TRBV5-8; cdr3_aa: ASSWTPGQNYEQY
cdr3_length: 12; v_call: TRBV7-2; cdr3_aa: ASSFLNSNQPQH
cdr3_length: 11; v_call: TRBV10-1; cdr3_aa: ASSDEGIGTQY
cdr3_length: 12; v_call: TRBV6-2/TRBV6-3; cdr3_aa: ASSYMRQYREQY
cdr3_length: 12; v_call: TRBV6-5; cdr3_aa: ASSQTSGRNEQF
cdr3_length: 14; v_call: TRBV6-1; cdr3_aa: ASSELLGSAGSTQY
cdr3_length: 12; v_call: TRBV5-3; cdr3_aa: ARSLRGPHQPQH